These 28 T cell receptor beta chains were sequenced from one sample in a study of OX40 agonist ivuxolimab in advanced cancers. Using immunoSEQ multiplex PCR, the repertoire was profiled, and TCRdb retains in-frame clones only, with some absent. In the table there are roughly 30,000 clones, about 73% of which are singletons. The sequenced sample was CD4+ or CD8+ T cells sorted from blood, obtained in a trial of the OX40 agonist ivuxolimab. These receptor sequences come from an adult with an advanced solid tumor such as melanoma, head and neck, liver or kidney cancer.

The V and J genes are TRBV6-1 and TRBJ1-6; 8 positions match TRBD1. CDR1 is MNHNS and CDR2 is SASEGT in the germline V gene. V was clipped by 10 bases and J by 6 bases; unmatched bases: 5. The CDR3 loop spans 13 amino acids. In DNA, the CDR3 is TGTGCCATCGGACAGGGTGGTAATTCACCCCTCCACTTT. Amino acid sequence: CAIGQGGNSPLHF.

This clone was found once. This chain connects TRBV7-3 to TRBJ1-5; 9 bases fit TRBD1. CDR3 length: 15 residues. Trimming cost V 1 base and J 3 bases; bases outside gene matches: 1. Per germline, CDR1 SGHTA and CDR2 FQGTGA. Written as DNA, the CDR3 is TGTGCCAGCAGCTTAAGGACAGGGGCCAATCAGCCCCAGCATTTT. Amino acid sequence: CASSLRTGANQPQHF. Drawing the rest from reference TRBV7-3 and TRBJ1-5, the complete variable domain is GAGVSQTPSNKVTEKGKYVELRCDPISGHTALYWYRQSLGQGPEFLIYFQGTGAADDSGLPNDRFFAVRPEGSVSTLKIQRTERGDSAVYLCASSLRTGANQPQHFGDGTRLSIL.

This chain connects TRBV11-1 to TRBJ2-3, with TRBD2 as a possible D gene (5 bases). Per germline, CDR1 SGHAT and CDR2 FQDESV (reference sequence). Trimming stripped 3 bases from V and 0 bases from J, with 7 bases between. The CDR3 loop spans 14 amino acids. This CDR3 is CASSFGVSTDTQYF. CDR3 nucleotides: TGTGCCAGCAGCTTCGGGGTTAGCACAGATACGCAGTATTTT. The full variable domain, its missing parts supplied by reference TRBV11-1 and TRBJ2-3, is EAEVAQSPRYKITEKSQAVAFWCDPISGHATLYWYRQILGQGPELLVQFQDESVVDDSQLPKDRFSAERLKGVDSTLKIQPAELGDSAMYLCASSFGVSTDTQYFGPGTRLTVL.

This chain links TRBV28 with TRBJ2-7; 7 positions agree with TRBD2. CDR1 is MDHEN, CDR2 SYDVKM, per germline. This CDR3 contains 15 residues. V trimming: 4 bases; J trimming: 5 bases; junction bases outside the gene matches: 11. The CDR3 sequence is CASSSATSSRNEQYF. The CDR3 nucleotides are TGTGCCAGCAGTTCCGCGACTAGCTCTAGGAACGAGCAGTACTTC. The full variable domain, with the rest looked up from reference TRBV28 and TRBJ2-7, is DVKVTQSSRYLVKRTGEKVFLECVQDMDHENMFWYRQDPGLGLRLIYFSYDVKMKEKGDIPEGYSVSREKKERFSLILESASTNQTSMYLCASSSATSSRNEQYFGPGTRLTVT.

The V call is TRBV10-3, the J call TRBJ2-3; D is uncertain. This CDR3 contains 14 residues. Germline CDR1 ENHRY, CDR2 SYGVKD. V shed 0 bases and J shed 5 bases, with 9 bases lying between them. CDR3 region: CAISESKGKDTQYF. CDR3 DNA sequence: TGTGCCATCAGTGAGTCTAAAGGGAAAGATACGCAGTATTTT.

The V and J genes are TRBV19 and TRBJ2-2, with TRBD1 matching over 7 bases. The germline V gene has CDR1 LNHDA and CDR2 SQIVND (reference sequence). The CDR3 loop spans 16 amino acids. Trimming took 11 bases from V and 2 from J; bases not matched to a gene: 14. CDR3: CASRNWGQTNTGELFF. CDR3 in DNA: TGTGCCTCACGAAACTGGGGACAGACAAACACCGGGGAGCTGTTTTTT. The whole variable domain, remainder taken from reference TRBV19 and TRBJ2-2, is DGGITQSPKYLFRKEGQNVTLSCEQNLNHDAMYWYRQDPGQGLRLIYYSQIVNDFQKGDIAEGYSVSREKKESFPLTVTSAQKNPTAFYLCASRNWGQTNTGELFFGEGSRLTVL.

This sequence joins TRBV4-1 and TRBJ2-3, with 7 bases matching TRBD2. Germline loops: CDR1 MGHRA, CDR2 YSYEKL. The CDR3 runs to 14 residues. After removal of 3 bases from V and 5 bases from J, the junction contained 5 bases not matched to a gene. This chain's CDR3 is CASSHISSGDTQYF. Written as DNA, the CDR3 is TGCGCCAGCAGCCATATCTCTAGCGGAGATACGCAGTATTTT.

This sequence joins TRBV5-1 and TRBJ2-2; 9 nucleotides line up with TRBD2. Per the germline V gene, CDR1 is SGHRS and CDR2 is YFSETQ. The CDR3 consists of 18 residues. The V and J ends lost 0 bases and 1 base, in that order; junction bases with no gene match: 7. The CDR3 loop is CASSLAFSGGLNTGELFF. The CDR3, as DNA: TGCGCCAGCAGCTTGGCCTTTAGCGGGGGCCTGAACACCGGGGAGCTGTTTTTT.

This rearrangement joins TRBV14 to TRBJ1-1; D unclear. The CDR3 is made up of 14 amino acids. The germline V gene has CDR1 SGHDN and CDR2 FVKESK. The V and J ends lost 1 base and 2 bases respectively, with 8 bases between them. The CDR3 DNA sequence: TGTGCCAGCAGCCAAGGACTGCGAAACACTGAAGCTTTCTTT. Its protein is CASSQGLRNTEAFF.

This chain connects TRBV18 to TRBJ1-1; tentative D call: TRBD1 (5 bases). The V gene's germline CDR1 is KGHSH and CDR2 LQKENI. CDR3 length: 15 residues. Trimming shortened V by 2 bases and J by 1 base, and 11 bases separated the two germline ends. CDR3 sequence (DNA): TGTGCCAGCTCACCAGTTTTCCAGGGGAACACTGAAGCTTTCTTT. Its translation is CASSPVFQGNTEAFF.

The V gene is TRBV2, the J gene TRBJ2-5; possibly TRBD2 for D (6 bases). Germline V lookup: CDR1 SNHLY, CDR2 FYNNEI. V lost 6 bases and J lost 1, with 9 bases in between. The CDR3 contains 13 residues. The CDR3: CASSRGVQETQYF. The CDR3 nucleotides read TGTGCCAGCAGCCGCGGGGTCCAAGAGACCCAGTACTTC.

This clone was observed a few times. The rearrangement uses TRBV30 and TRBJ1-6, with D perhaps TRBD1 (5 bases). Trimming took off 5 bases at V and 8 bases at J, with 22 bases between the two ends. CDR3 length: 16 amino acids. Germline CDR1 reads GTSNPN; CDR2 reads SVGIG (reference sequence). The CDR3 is CAWVRRQSIRDSPLHF. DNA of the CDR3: TGTGCCTGGGTCCGTCGACAGAGTATTAGGGATTCACCCCTCCACTTT.

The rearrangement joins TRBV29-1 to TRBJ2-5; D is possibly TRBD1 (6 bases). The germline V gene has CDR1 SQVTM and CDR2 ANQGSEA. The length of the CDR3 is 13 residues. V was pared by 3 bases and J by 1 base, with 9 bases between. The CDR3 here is CSVDRGTQETQYF. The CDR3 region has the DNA TGCAGCGTTGATAGGGGGACCCAAGAGACCCAGTACTTC.

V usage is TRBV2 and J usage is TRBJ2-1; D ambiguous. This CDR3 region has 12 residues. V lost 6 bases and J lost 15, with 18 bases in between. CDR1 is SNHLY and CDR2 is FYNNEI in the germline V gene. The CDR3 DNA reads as TGTGCCAGCAGCACAGACGCAACCACGGCGTTCTTC. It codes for CASSTDATTAFF.

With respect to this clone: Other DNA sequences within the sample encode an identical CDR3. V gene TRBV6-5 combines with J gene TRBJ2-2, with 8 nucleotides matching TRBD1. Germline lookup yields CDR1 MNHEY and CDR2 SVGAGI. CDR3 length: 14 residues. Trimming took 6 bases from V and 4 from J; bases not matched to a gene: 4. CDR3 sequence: CASSTDRATGELFF. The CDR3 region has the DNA TGTGCCAGCAGCACGGACAGGGCCACCGGGGAGCTGTTTTTT.

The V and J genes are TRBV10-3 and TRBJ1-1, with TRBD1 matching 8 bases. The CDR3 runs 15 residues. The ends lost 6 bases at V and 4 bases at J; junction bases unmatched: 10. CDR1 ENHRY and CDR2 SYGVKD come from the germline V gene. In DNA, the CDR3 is TGTGCCATCAGGAAACAGGGGGACGGGGGCACTGAAGCTTTCTTT. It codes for CAIRKQGDGGTEAFF.

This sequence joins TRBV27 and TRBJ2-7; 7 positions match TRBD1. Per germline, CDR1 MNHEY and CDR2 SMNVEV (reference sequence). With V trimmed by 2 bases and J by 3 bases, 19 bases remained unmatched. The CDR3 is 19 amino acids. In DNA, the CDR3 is TGTGCCAGCAGTTTACTACTAATTAACGACAGGGTCGGGTGCTACGAGCAGTACGTC. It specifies CASSLLLINDRVGCYEQYV.

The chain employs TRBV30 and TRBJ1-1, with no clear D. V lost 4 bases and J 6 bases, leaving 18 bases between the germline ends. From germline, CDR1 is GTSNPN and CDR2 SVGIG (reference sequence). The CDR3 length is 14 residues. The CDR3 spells CAWNRGVFLPEAFF. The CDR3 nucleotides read TGTGCCTGGAATCGTGGGGTCTTCCTCCCTGAAGCTTTCTTT.

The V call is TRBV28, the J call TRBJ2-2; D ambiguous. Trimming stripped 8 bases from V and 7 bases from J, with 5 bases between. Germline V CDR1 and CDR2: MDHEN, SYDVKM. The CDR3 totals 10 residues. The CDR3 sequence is CASFSGELFF. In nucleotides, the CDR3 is TGTGCCAGCTTCAGCGGGGAGCTGTTTTTT.

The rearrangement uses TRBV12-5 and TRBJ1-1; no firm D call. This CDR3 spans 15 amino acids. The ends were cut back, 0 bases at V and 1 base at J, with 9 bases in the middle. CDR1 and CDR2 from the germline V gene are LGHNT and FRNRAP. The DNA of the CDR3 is TGTGCTAGTGGTTTGGTAATTGGGGAGAACACTGAAGCTTTCTTT. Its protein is CASGLVIGENTEAFF.

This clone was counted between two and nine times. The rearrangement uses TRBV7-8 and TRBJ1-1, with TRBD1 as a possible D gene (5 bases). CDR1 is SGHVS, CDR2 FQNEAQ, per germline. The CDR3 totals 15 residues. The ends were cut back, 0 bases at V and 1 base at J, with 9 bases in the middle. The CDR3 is CASSLARQGNTEAFF. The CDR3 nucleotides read TGTGCCAGCAGCTTAGCGCGGCAGGGGAACACTGAAGCTTTCTTT.

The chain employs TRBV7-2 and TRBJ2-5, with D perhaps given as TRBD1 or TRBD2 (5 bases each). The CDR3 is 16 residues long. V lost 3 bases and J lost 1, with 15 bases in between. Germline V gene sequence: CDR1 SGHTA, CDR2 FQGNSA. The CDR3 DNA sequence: TGTGCCAGCAGCTTTCAAGGGACGGGACGCCAAGAGACCCAGTACTTC. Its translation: CASSFQGTGRQETQYF.

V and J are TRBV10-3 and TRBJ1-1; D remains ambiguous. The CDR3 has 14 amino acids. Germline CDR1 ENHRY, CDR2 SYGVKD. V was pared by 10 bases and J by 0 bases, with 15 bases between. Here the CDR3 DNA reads TGTGCCACCAAAAGAGGGTCGGTGAACACTGAAGCTTTCTTT. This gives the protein CATKRGSVNTEAFF.

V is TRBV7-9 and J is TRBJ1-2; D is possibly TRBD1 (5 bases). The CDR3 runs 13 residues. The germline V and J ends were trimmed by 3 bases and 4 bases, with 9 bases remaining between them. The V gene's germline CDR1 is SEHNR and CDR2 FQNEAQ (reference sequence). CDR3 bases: TGTGCCAGCAGCTTCAGGGCCTTCTATGGCTACACCTTC. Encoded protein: CASSFRAFYGYTF.

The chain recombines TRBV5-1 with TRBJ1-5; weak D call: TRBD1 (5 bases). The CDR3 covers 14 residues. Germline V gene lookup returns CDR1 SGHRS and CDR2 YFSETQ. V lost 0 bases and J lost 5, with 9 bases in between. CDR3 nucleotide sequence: TGCGCCAGCAGCTTGGGACAGTCCGATCAGCCCCAGCATTTT. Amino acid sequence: CASSLGQSDQPQHF.

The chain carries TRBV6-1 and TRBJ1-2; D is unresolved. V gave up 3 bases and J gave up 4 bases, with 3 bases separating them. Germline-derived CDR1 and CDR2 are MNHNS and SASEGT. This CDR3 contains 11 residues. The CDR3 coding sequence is TGTGCCAGCAGTGACGTCTATGGCTACACCTTC. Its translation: CASSDVYGYTF.

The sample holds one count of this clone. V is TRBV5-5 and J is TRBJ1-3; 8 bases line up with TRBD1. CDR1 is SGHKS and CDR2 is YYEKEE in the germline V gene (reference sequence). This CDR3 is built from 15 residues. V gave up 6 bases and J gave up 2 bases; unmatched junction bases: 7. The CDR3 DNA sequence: TGTGCCAGCACCTATACAGGGGGTACTGGAAACACCATATATTTT. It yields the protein CASTYTGGTGNTIYF. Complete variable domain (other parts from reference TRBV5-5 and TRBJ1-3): DAGVTQSPTHLIKTRGQQVTLRCSPISGHKSVSWYQQVLGQGPQFIFQYYEKEERGRGNFPDRFSARQFPNYSSELNVNALLLGDSALYLCASTYTGGTGNTIYFGEGSWLTVV.

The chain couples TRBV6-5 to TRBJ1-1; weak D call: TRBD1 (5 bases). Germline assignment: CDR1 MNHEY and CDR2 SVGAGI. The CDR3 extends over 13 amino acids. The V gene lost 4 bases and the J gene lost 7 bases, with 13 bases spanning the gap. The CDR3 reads CASSLSRGGEAFF. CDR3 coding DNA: TGTGCCAGCAGTTTGTCCCGGGGGGGTGAAGCTTTCTTT.